Given below is one TCR beta chain in context. This specimen belongs to a study of blood T cell repertoires in COVID-19. Study background: Researchers got acute and convalescent COVID-19 samples from the United States, Italy and Spain. T cells, B-cell-depleted T cells, or PBMCs provided the cDNA or gDNA that served as material.

With 2 bases clipped from V and 8 bases from J, the junction kept 8 bases outside the gene matches. The CDR3 is 15 residues long. The germline gives CDR1 GTSNPN, CDR2 SVGIG (reference sequence). Per the study methods: Amplification from reference gene primers served as the basis for estimated nucleated cell counts. The method was immunoSEQ multiplex PCR; TCRdb's version includes in-frame clones alone and lacks a portion of them. D and trimming were read from the DNA, whereas the V and J calls and clone size are those reported in that table. The repertoire has approximately 75,000 clones, around 72% of them found once; the top ten carry just over 2.5%.

The chain links TRBV30 to TRBJ2-1; 11 bases are a match to TRBD1. The sample taken for sequencing was peripheral blood. This sequence originates from a human donor with acute or convalescent COVID-19. The donor label of this sample is uncertain. The CDR3 is CAWSPGQGALDEQFF. CDR3 sequence (DNA): TGTGCCTGGAGTCCAGGACAGGGGGCGCTAGATGAGCAGTTCTTC.